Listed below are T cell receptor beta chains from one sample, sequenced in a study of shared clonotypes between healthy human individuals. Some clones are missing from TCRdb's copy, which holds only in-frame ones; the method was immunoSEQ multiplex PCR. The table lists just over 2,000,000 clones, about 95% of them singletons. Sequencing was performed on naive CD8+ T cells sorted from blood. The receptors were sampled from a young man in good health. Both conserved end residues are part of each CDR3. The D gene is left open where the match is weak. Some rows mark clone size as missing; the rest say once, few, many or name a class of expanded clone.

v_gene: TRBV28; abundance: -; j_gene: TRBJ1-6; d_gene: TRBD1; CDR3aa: CASSLFRDRENYNSPLHF; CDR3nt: TGTGCCAGCAGTTTATTTCGGGACAGGGAAAACTATAATTCACCCCTCCACTTT
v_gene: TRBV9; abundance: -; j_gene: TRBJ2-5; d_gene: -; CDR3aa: CASSVDPERMRETQYF; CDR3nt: TGTGCCAGCAGCGTAGATCCTGAACGCATGAGGGAGACCCAGTACTTC
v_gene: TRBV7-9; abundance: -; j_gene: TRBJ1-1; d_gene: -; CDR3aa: CASSPRTVEAFF; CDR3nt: TGTGCCAGCAGCCCCCGGACAGTTGAAGCTTTCTTT
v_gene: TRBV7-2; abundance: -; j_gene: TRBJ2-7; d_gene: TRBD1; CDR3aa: CASSQSGTAIYEQYF; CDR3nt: TGTGCCAGCAGCCAATCCGGGACAGCAATCTACGAGCAGTACTTC
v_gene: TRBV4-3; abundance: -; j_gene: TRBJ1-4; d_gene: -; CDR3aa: CASSRGGVEGEKLFF; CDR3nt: TGCGCCAGCAGCCGCGGGGGGGTAGAGGGTGAAAAACTGTTTTTT
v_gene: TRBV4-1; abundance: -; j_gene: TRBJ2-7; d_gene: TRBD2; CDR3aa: CASSTRDYSYEQYF; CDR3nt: TGCGCCAGCAGCACTCGGGACTACTCCTACGAGCAGTACTTC
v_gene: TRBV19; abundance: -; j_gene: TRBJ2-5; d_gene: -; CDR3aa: CASSIDLEPETQYF; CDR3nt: TGTGCCAGTAGTATAGATCTGGAGCCGGAGACCCAGTACTTC
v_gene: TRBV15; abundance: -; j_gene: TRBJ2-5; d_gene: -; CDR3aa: CATSRERSQETQYF; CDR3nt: TGTGCCACCAGCAGAGAACGCAGCCAAGAGACCCAGTACTTC
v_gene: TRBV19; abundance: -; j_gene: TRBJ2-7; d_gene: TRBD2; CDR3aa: CASALAGVVDEQYF; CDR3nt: TGTGCCAGCGCCCTAGCGGGAGTGGTTGACGAGCAGTACTTC
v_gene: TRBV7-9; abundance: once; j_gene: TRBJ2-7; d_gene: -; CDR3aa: CASSLSGTTRDYEQYF; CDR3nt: TGTGCCAGCAGCTTATCCGGGACCACGAGGGACTACGAGCAGTACTTC
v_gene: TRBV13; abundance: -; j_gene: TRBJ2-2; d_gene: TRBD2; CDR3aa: CASSFSSGRNTGELFF; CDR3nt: TGTGCCAGCAGCTTTAGTAGCGGGAGAAACACCGGGGAGCTGTTTTTT
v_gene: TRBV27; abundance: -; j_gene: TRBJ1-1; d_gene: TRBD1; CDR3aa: CASSSTGWDEAFF; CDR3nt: TGTGCCAGCAGTTCGACAGGGTGGGATGAAGCTTTCTTT
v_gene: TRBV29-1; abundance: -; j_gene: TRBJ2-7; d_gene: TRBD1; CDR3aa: CSVQQGAYEQYF; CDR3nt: TGCAGCGTCCAACAGGGGGCTTACGAGCAGTACTTC
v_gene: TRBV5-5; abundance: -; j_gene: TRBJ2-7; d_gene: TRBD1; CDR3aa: CASSLEGQDYEQYF; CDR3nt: TGTGCCAGCAGCTTGGAGGGACAGGACTACGAGCAGTACTTC
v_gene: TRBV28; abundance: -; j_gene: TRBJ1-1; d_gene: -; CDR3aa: CASISGGEDTEAFF; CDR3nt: TGTGCCAGCATCTCGGGGGGAGAGGACACTGAAGCTTTCTTT
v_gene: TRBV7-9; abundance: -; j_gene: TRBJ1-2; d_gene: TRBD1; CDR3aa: CASSLGAGGLGYTF; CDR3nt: TGTGCCAGCAGCTTAGGGGCAGGGGGCCTTGGCTACACCTTC
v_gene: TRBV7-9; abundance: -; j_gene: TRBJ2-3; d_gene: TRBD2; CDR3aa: CASSRITSSGSGDTQYF; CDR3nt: TGTGCCAGCAGTAGAATAACCTCTAGCGGGAGTGGAGATACGCAGTATTTT
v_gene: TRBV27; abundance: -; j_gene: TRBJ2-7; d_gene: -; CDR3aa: CASSHRDSYEQYF; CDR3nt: TGTGCCAGCAGTCACAGGGACTCCTACGAGCAGTACTTC
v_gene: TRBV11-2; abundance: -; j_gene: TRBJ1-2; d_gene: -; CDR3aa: CASSPLRVYGYTF; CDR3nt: TGTGCCAGCAGCCCCCTTCGCGTTTATGGCTACACCTTC
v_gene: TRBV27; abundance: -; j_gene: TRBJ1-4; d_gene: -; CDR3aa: CASGGGEKLFF; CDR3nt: TGTGCCAGCGGTGGGGGTGAAAAACTGTTTTTT
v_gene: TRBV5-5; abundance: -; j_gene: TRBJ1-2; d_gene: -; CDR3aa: CASSKEGSGSYGYTF; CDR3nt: TGTGCCAGCAGCAAGGAGGGCTCAGGCAGTTATGGCTACACCTTC
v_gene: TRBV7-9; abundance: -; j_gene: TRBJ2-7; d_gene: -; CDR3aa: CASINGAQPEQYF; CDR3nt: TGTGCCAGCATCAATGGGGCCCAACCCGAGCAGTACTTC
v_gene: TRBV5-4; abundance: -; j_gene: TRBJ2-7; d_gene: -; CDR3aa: CASSFRQAYEQYF; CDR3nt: TGTGCCAGCAGCTTCCGGCAAGCCTACGAGCAGTACTTC
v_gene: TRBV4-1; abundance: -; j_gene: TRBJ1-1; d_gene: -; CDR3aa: CASSPLGGAINTEAFF; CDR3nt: TGCGCCAGCAGCCCATTGGGAGGGGCCATAAACACTGAAGCTTTCTTT